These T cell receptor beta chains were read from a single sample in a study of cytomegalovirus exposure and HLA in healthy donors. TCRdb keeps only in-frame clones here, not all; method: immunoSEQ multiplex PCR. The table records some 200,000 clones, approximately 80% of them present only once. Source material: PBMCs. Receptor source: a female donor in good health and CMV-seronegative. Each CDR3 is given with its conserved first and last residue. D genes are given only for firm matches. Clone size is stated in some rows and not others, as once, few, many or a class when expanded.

CDR3: CAISERAGTGYEQYF
DNA: TGTGCCATCAGTGAGCGTGCGGGAACCGGCTACGAGCAGTACTTC
length: 15
size: .
J: TRBJ2-7
V: TRBV10-3
D: .

CDR3: CASSGGASGSTDTQYF
DNA: TGTGCCAGCAGTGGAGGGGCTAGCGGGAGTACAGATACGCAGTATTTT
length: 16
size: .
J: TRBJ2-3
V: TRBV25-1
D: TRBD2

CDR3: CASSLGRAENQPQHF
DNA: TGTGCCAGCAGCCTGGGGAGGGCGGAAAATCAGCCCCAGCATTTT
length: 15
size: .
J: TRBJ1-5
V: TRBV7-9
D: .

CDR3: CASSSPTLAYGGELFF
DNA: TGTGCCAGCAGCTCGCCGACACTAGCGTATGGCGGGGAGCTGTTTTTT
length: 16
size: once
J: TRBJ2-2
V: TRBV5-4
D: TRBD2

CDR3: CASSYSGVRDTEAFF
DNA: TGTGCCAGCAGTTATTCCGGGGTAAGGGACACTGAAGCTTTCTTT
length: 15
size: few
J: TRBJ1-1
V: TRBV27
D: .

CDR3: CSVEKMEGRGYGYTF
DNA: TGCAGCGTTGAAAAGATGGAGGGGCGCGGCTATGGCTACACCTTC
length: 15
size: .
J: TRBJ1-2
V: TRBV29-1
D: .

CDR3: CATSRVSGLGSETQYF
DNA: TGTGCCACCAGCAGAGTATCGGGACTAGGGTCCGAGACCCAGTACTTC
length: 16
size: .
J: TRBJ2-5
V: TRBV15
D: TRBD2

CDR3: CASSLWIQALSGNTIYF
DNA: TGTGCCAGCAGCTTGTGGATACAGGCACTCTCTGGAAACACCATATATTTT
length: 17
size: once
J: TRBJ1-3
V: TRBV5-6
D: .

CDR3: CASSGLAGGDEQFF
DNA: TGTGCCAGCAGTGGACTAGCGGGGGGGGATGAGCAGTTCTTC
length: 14
size: .
J: TRBJ2-1
V: TRBV6-1
D: TRBD2

CDR3: CSGGGGTGANVLTF
DNA: TGCAGCGGAGGGGGCGGGACTGGGGCCAACGTCCTGACTTTC
length: 14
size: .
J: TRBJ2-6
V: TRBV29-1
D: .

CDR3: CASSQDEVRMDGGEQYF
DNA: TGCGCCAGCAGCCAAGATGAGGTTCGAATGGACGGCGGGGAGCAGTACTTC
length: 17
size: few
J: TRBJ2-7
V: TRBV4-1
D: .

CDR3: CASSPYQGGNNEQFF
DNA: TGTGCCAGCTCACCATATCAGGGAGGAAACAATGAGCAGTTCTTC
length: 15
size: .
J: TRBJ2-1
V: TRBV18
D: .